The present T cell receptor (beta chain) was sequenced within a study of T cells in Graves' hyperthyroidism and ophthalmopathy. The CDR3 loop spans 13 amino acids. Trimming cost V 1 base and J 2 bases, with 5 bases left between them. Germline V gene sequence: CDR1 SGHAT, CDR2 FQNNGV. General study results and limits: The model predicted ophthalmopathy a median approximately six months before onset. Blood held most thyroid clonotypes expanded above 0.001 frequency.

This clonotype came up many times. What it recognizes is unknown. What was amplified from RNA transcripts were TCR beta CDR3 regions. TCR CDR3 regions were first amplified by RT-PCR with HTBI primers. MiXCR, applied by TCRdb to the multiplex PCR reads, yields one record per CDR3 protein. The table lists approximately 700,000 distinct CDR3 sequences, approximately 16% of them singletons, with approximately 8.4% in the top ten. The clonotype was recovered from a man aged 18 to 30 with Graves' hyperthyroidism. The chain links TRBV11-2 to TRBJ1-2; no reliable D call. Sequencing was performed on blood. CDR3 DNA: TGTGCCAGCAGCTTAGGACGGAACTATGGCTACACCTTC. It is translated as CASSLGRNYGYTF.